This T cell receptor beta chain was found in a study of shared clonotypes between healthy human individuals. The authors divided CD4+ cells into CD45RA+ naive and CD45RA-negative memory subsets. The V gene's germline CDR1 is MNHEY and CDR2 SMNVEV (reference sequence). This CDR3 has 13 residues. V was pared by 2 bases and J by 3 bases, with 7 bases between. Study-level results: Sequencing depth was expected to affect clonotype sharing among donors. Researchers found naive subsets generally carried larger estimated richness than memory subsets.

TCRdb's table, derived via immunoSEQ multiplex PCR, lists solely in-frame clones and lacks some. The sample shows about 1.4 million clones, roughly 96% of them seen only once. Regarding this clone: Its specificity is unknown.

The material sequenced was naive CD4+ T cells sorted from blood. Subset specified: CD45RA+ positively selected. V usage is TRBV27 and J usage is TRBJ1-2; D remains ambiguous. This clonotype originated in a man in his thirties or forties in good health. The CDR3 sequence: CASSLREDYGYTF. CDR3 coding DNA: TGTGCCAGCAGTTTACGAGAGGACTATGGCTACACCTTC.